Shown below are 32 T cell receptor beta chains from a single sample sequenced in a study of blood T cell repertoires in COVID-19 (dated by TCRdb to the early 2020s). The method was the immunoSEQ multiplex PCR assay. In TCRdb, the immuneACCESS table is reduced to in-frame sequences with V and J assigned. These tables do not hold every clone; where another copy was compared, an unresolved V gene accounts for under half, and the others remain unexplained. The sample contains over 50,000 clones, around 74% of them found a single time. Of the sample, 6% to 7% falls within the top ten clones. Specimen: peripheral blood. The receptor set was obtained from a woman aged 50 to 60 with active or convalescent COVID-19.

This chain links TRBV27 with TRBJ1-2, with unresolved D. The CDR3 consists of 13 residues. CDR1 MNHEY and CDR2 SMNVEV come from the germline V gene (reference sequence). V was trimmed by 7 bases and J by 2 bases, leaving 11 bases between them. CDR3 in DNA: TGTGCCAGCAAAGTCACGGGAAACTATGGCTACACCTTC. Its translation: CASKVTGNYGYTF.

The chain has TRBV9 and TRBJ2-5; 9 nucleotides agree with TRBD2. The junction had 4 bases not matched to a gene; V was cut back by 2 bases and J by 5 bases. The CDR3 runs 14 residues. CDR1 is SGDLS, CDR2 YYNGEE, per germline. CDR3 in amino acids: CASSVSGRTETQYF. The CDR3 DNA is TGTGCCAGCAGCGTTAGCGGGAGAACGGAGACCCAGTACTTC.

This clone was observed once. The J gene is TRBJ1-2, the V gene TRBV10-3; a possible D gene is TRBD1 (6 bases). V shed 2 bases and J shed 13 bases, with 14 bases lying between them. The CDR3 sequence is 12 residues long. The germline CDR1 and CDR2 sequences are ENHRY and SYGVKD. The CDR3 DNA follows: TGTGCCATCAGTGAGGAGCAGGGGAAGCGCACCTTC. Its translation: CAISEEQGKRTF.

The chain employs TRBV18 and TRBJ1-2, with D perhaps TRBD1 (6 bases). The V and J ends lost 3 bases and 6 bases respectively, with 8 bases between them. This CDR3 has 12 residues. CDR1 KGHSH and CDR2 LQKENI come from the germline V gene. For the CDR3, the DNA is TGTGCCAGCTCACCGAACAGGGATGGCTACACCTTC. The encoded protein is CASSPNRDGYTF. The full variable domain, with the rest looked up from reference TRBV18 and TRBJ1-2, is NAGVMQNPRHLVRRRGQEARLRCSPMKGHSHVYWYRQLPEEGLKFMVYLQKENIIDESGMPKERFSAEFPKEGPSILRIQQVVRGDSAAYFCASSPNRDGYTFGSGTRLTVV.

This clone occurred a few times. The chain is built from TRBV6-1 and TRBJ2-4, with D possibly being TRBD1 (5 bases). V gave up 4 bases and J gave up 9 bases, with 22 bases separating them. In germline, CDR1 is MNHNS, CDR2 SASEGT. The CDR3 length is 16 residues. The CDR3 DNA reads TGTGCCAGCAGTGGTGGTCTAAGGGGCGTCTTAAGCATTCAGTACTTC. Translation gives CASSGGLRGVLSIQYF.

The CDR3: CSAGQGANYEQYF. CDR3 bases: TGCAGCGCCGGACAGGGGGCAAACTACGAGCAGTACTTC. V and J are TRBV29-1 and TRBJ2-7, with TRBD1 identical over 11 bases. Germline-derived CDR1 and CDR2 are SQVTM and ANQGSEA. The CDR3 has 13 residues. The J segment lost 3 bases and the V segment lost 7 bases, leaving 5 bases of the junction unmatched.

The chain recombines TRBV27 with TRBJ2-1; perhaps TRBD2 as D (5 bases). V lost 2 bases and J 8 bases, leaving 10 bases between the germline ends. The CDR3 is 13 amino acids. The V gene's germline CDR1 is MNHEY and CDR2 SMNVEV (reference sequence). Here the CDR3 reads CASSLREYYEQFF. CDR3 nucleotide sequence: TGTGCCAGCAGTTTACGGGAATATTATGAGCAGTTCTTC.

The V call is TRBV28, the J call TRBJ1-2; TRBD1 is a possible D gene (6 bases). This CDR3 is 14 amino acids long. Deletions cut 7 bases from V and 2 bases from J, with 14 bases between. Germline CDR1 is MDHEN and CDR2 is SYDVKM. The CDR3 protein is CASTWGPTNYGYTF. The DNA of the CDR3 is TGTGCCAGCACCTGGGGGCCTACGAACTATGGCTACACCTTC.

The V call is TRBV11-2, the J call TRBJ2-6; 7 bases are shared with TRBD2. V lost 6 bases to trimming and J lost 2 bases; unmatched junction nucleotides: 4. Germline lookup yields CDR1 SGHAT and CDR2 FQNNGV. The CDR3 length is 15 residues. The CDR3 DNA reads TGTGCCAGCAGGGGAAGCGGGGCTGGGGCCAACGTCCTGACTTTC. It specifies CASRGSGAGANVLTF.

V is TRBV5-4 and J is TRBJ2-1; 12 bases agree with TRBD2. Germline V lookup: CDR1 SGHNT, CDR2 YYREEE (reference sequence). Trimming cost V 4 bases and J 10 bases; bases outside gene matches: 12. CDR3 length: 16 amino acids. CDR3: CASSPSRLAGAQEQFF. The CDR3 coding sequence is TGTGCCAGCAGCCCCTCGCGACTAGCGGGAGCGCAGGAGCAGTTCTTC. The complete variable domain, with remaining parts taken from reference TRBV5-4 and TRBJ2-1, reads ETGVTQSPTHLIKTRGQQVTLRCSSQSGHNTVSWYQQALGQGPQFIFQYYREEENGRGNFPPRFSGLQFPNYSSELNVNALELDDSALYLCASSPSRLAGAQEQFFGPGTRLTVL.

The chain links TRBV6-5 to TRBJ1-2; the D gene is possibly TRBD1 (5 bases). Germline values: CDR1 MNHEY, CDR2 SVGAGI. This CDR3 is 14 amino acids long. V dropped 2 bases and J dropped 6 bases, with 13 bases sitting between them. This CDR3 reads CASSYQGGGNGYTF. The CDR3 DNA is TGTGCCAGCAGTTACCAGGGCGGGGGTAATGGCTACACCTTC.

CDR3 bases: TGTGCCAGCTCACCGGGACAGGGGAGTTCACCCCTCCACTTT. This codes for CASSPGQGSSPLHF. This chain joins TRBV18 and TRBJ1-6; TRBD1 agrees at 10 bases. CDR3 length: 14 residues. With V trimmed by 3 bases and J by 9 bases, 2 bases remained unmatched. Germline assignment: CDR1 KGHSH and CDR2 LQKENI. Variable domain in full (rest from reference TRBV18 and TRBJ1-6): NAGVMQNPRHLVRRRGQEARLRCSPMKGHSHVYWYRQLPEEGLKFMVYLQKENIIDESGMPKERFSAEFPKEGPSILRIQQVVRGDSAAYFCASSPGQGSSPLHFGNGTRLTVT.

This clone was seen a single time. The chain couples TRBV6-2 or TRBV6-3 to TRBJ1-5; D possibly corresponds to TRBD1 (5 bases). Looked up from germline, CDR1 is MNHEY and CDR2 is SVGEGT. V lost 4 bases and J 2 bases, leaving 6 bases between the germline ends. The CDR3 sequence is 13 residues long. The DNA for the CDR3 is TGTGCCAGCAGTTTGACAGGCAATCAGCCCCAGCATTTT. It encodes CASSLTGNQPQHF.

Of note for this clone: Additional DNA sequences in this sample encode the identical CDR3. For the CDR3, the DNA is TGCGCCAGCAGCCCACGGACAGGGGCTAACTATGGCTACACCTTC. It translates to CASSPRTGANYGYTF. This chain connects TRBV5-1 to TRBJ1-2; 9 bases are a match to TRBD1. Germline trimming cut 4 bases from V and 0 bases from J; bases unmatched to any gene: 4. Germline assignment: CDR1 SGHRS and CDR2 YFSETQ. CDR3 size: 15 residues.

In DNA, the CDR3 is TGCGCCAGCAGCTTGGCCCCCGGGGTAGATACGCAGTATTTT. This encodes CASSLAPGVDTQYF. The rearrangement joins TRBV5-1 to TRBJ2-3; maybe TRBD2 (5 bases). Germline values: CDR1 SGHRS, CDR2 YFSETQ. The CDR3 consists of 14 residues. V dropped 0 bases and J dropped 5 bases, with 10 bases sitting between them.

CDR3 region: CASSLVETNEKLFF. CDR3 in DNA: TGTGCCAGCAGCTTAGTAGAAACTAATGAAAAACTGTTTTTT. This sequence joins TRBV7-2 and TRBJ1-4; unclear D gene. From germline, CDR1 is SGHTA and CDR2 FQGNSA. Trimming shortened V by 1 base and J by 1 base, and 4 bases separated the two germline ends. This CDR3 contains 14 residues.

CDR3 sequence reads: CASSFGREETQYF. DNA of the CDR3: TGTGCCAGCAGTTTCGGTCGGGAAGAGACCCAGTACTTC. The chain couples TRBV27 to TRBJ2-5; D call uncertain. The CDR3 length is 13 residues. CDR1 and CDR2 from the germline V gene are MNHEY and SMNVEV (reference sequence). V was trimmed by 3 bases and J by 3 bases, leaving 8 bases between them.

The chain is built from TRBV5-6 and TRBJ1-2; D is ambiguous. The V gene lost 1 base and the J gene lost 2 bases, with 3 bases spanning the gap. Germline CDR1 reads SGHDT; CDR2 reads YYEEEE. The CDR3 loop spans 12 amino acids. CDR3 region: CASSLLNYGYTF. Here the CDR3 DNA reads TGTGCCAGCAGCTTGCTGAACTATGGCTACACCTTC.

The V call is TRBV6-2 or TRBV6-3, the J call TRBJ1-5; 10 positions agree with TRBD1. This CDR3 has 14 residues. Germline V gene lookup returns CDR1 MNHEY and CDR2 SVGEGT. Trimming removed 6 bases from V and 7 bases from J; junction bases left unmatched: 6. CDR3 residues: CASSRGTGEQPQHF. In nucleotides, the CDR3 is TGTGCCAGCAGCCGCGGGACAGGGGAACAGCCCCAGCATTTT.

V is TRBV6-5 and J is TRBJ1-1; D perhaps matches TRBD1 (5 bases). Between the trimmed V and J ends, which lost 4 bases and 12 bases, there was a span of 12 bases. Germline V gene sequence: CDR1 MNHEY, CDR2 SVGAGI. This CDR3 has 11 residues. CDR3: CASSWGGRSFF. In DNA form, the CDR3 reads TGTGCCAGCAGTTGGGGGGGTAGGTCTTTCTTT.

This chain connects TRBV2 to TRBJ1-5; the match to TRBD1 covers 8 bases. V was pared by 11 bases and J by 4 bases, with 7 bases of the junction left unmatched. CDR1 SNHLY and CDR2 FYNNEI come from the germline V gene. The CDR3 is 13 amino acids. The CDR3 loop is CASRTGTNQPQHF. Written as DNA, the CDR3 is TGTGCCTCACGGACAGGGACGAATCAGCCCCAGCATTTT.

The CDR3 sequence: CASSLRQGAEEQYF. DNA of the CDR3: TGTGCCAGCAGCTTGCGACAGGGGGCGGAGGAGCAGTACTTC. This chain joins TRBV7-9 and TRBJ2-7; 10 nucleotides line up with TRBD1. V was pared by 3 bases and J by 7 bases, with 6 bases of the junction left unmatched. Germline CDR1 and CDR2: SEHNR and FQNEAQ (reference sequence). CDR3 length: 14 residues. The variable domain in full, completed from reference TRBV7-9 and TRBJ2-7, reads DTGVSQNPRHKITKRGQNVTFRCDPISEHNRLYWYRQTLGQGPEFLTYFQNEAQLEKSRLLSDRFSAERPKGSFSTLEIQRTEQGDSAMYLCASSLRQGAEEQYFGPGTRLTVT.

This clone has a handful of counts. The rearrangement links TRBV11-2 to TRBJ1-1; unclear D gene. Trimming left V 5 bases short and J 1 base short, with 20 bases between. Germline assignment: CDR1 SGHAT and CDR2 FQNNGV. This CDR3 is built from 17 residues. CDR3 region: CASSPISYLPENTEAFF. The CDR3 DNA is TGTGCCAGCAGCCCTATTTCATATCTGCCCGAGAACACTGAAGCTTTCTTT.

The genes are TRBV10-3 and TRBJ1-1; TRBD1 matches 7 bases. The CDR3 has 13 residues. The germline gives CDR1 ENHRY, CDR2 SYGVKD. Unmatched junction bases numbered 4, after V lost 3 bases and J lost 6 bases. This CDR3 reads CAISDRGQSEAFF. CDR3 coding DNA: TGTGCCATCAGTGATAGGGGACAGTCTGAAGCTTTCTTT.

The CDR3 is CSAFLGDRGAEAFF. CDR3 bases: TGCAGCGCATTTTTAGGGGACAGGGGGGCTGAAGCTTTCTTT. The J gene is TRBJ1-1, the V gene TRBV29-1, with 11 bases that match TRBD1. The CDR3 contains 14 residues. The germline V gene encodes CDR1 SQVTM and CDR2 ANQGSEA. Trimming cost V 7 bases and J 6 bases; bases outside gene matches: 10.

The V call is TRBV24-1, the J call TRBJ2-2; tentative D call: TRBD1 (6 bases). The CDR3 is 14 amino acids. Trimming stripped 7 bases from V and 5 bases from J, with 13 bases between. Germline V gene data show CDR1 as KGHDR and CDR2 as SFDVKD. CDR3 amino acids: CATRQGGYTGELFF. The DNA for the CDR3 is TGTGCCACCAGACAGGGCGGGTATACCGGGGAGCTGTTTTTT.

The gene calls are TRBV19 and TRBJ2-2; weak D call: TRBD1 (5 bases). V was shortened by 4 bases and J by 7 bases, with 10 bases between the two germline ends. The CDR3 has 13 amino acids. Per the germline V gene, CDR1 is LNHDA and CDR2 is SQIVND (reference sequence). The CDR3 nucleotides are TGTGCCAGTAGTACAGGGCGCAACGGGGAGCTGTTTTTT. Its protein is CASSTGRNGELFF.

The V gene is TRBV6-5, the J gene TRBJ2-7; D is possibly TRBD2 (6 bases). The CDR3 has 14 residues. Between the trimmed V and J ends, which lost 0 bases and 4 bases, there was a span of 10 bases. Germline CDR1 reads MNHEY; CDR2 reads SVGAGI. The CDR3 coding sequence is TGTGCCAGCAGTTACTCGACGAGCGGGTACGAGCAGTACTTC. Translated, it gives CASSYSTSGYEQYF.

V usage is TRBV7-2 and J usage is TRBJ1-1; unclear D gene. The V and J ends lost 6 bases and 0 bases respectively, with 8 bases between them. The CDR3 length is 13 residues. CDR1 and CDR2 (germline): SGHTA, FQGNSA. The CDR3: CASSNLVNTEAFF. The CDR3 bases are TGTGCCAGCAGTAACCTAGTGAACACTGAAGCTTTCTTT.

This chain uses TRBV27 with TRBJ1-6; the D is unclear. CDR3 length: 16 residues. Germline V gene data show CDR1 as MNHEY and CDR2 as SMNVEV (reference sequence). V was clipped by 1 base and J by 0 bases, with 7 bases between them. The CDR3: CASSLYLSSYNSPLHF. CDR3 nucleotide sequence: TGTGCCAGCAGTTTATACCTTAGCTCCTATAATTCACCCCTCCACTTT.

The rearrangement uses TRBV5-1 and TRBJ2-3, with 14 bases lining up with TRBD2. V lost 3 bases and J lost 7; bases outside the gene matches: 7. The CDR3 totals 16 residues. Per the germline V gene, CDR1 is SGHRS and CDR2 is YFSETQ. CDR3 sequence: CASSWGTSGSVNTQYF. The CDR3 nucleotides read TGCGCCAGCAGCTGGGGGACTAGCGGGAGCGTGAATACGCAGTATTTT.

The rearrangement uses TRBV4-3 and TRBJ2-2; 13 bases match TRBD2. Germline CDR1 and CDR2: LGHNA and YSLEER. The CDR3 is made up of 16 amino acids. J gave up 6 bases and V 3 bases, and 4 bases lay outside the gene matches. As DNA, the CDR3 is TGCGCCAGCAGCCAGTGGACTAGCGGGAGACCCGGGGAGCTGTTTTTT. Translating it yields CASSQWTSGRPGELFF.